The rows below give T cell receptor beta chains drawn from one sample of a study of shared clonotypes between healthy human individuals. TCRdb's copy holds only in-frame clones and misses some; the assay was immunoSEQ multiplex PCR. The table has 2 million to 3 million clones, 93% seen once; the top ten hold about 0.38%. The sequenced material came from naive CD4+ T cells from PBMCs. The origin of the receptors is a man between 18 and 35 years old in good health. Some clones in this sample may be carry-over from other donors' samples. Both conserved end residues are part of each CDR3. A D gene is named only where the DNA matches it firmly.

j_gene | d_gene | v_gene | CDR3aa
TRBJ1-4 | TRBD1 | TRBV28 | CASRGTGPTNEKLFF
TRBJ2-3 | TRBD2 | TRBV7-3 | CASSSQPGGTADTQYF
TRBJ2-7 | . | TRBV30 | CAWGWGGEQYF
TRBJ2-7 | . | TRBV6-1 | CASSERGTGRHEQYF
TRBJ2-2 | . | TRBV11-2 | CASSLAWGPANTGELFF
TRBJ1-2 | . | TRBV30 | CAWSVGKVGYGYTF
TRBJ2-1 | . | TRBV11-3 | CASSLDNEQFF
TRBJ2-7 | . | TRBV6-6 | CASSYSEGQGLFYF
TRBJ2-7 | . | TRBV18 | CASSYRPDSYEQYF
TRBJ2-7 | TRBD2 | TRBV30 | CACNSGIYEQYF
TRBJ2-7 | TRBD1 | TRBV5-1 | CASSLEDRASYEQYF
TRBJ2-1 | TRBD2 | TRBV30 | CAWSGRPSGRQGNEQFF
TRBJ2-3 | TRBD1 | TRBV10-3 | CAIRRQGSSDTQYF
TRBJ2-1 | . | TRBV2 | CASTRALSYNEQFF
TRBJ2-1 | . | TRBV4-1 | CASSQERQGVFNEQFF
TRBJ2-5 | TRBD2 | TRBV19 | CASRPSLAGGIETQYF
TRBJ2-3 | . | TRBV27 | CASSTHTDTQYF
TRBJ2-2 | TRBD1 | TRBV5-1 | CASSSRDRGRFANTGELFF
TRBJ2-7 | . | TRBV15 | CATSRAGTRVHEQYF
TRBJ2-7 | . | TRBV28 | CASSLWGGGGEQYF
TRBJ2-3 | . | TRBV7-3 | CASSPGTDTQYF
TRBJ2-4 | TRBD1 | TRBV5-6 | CASSPQGSKNIQYF
TRBJ2-3 | . | TRBV5-4 | CASSLGGNTFRDTQYF
TRBJ1-1 | . | TRBV21-1 | CASSEDSGDSTLGGTEAFF
TRBJ2-3 | TRBD2 | TRBV5-1 | CASSSGLAGPDTQYF
TRBJ1-4 | TRBD1 | TRBV28 | CASSSGTDEKLFF
TRBJ2-1 | . | TRBV10-3 | CAISGNGANEQFF
TRBJ2-1 | . | TRBV27 | CASSLIGRDEQFF
TRBJ1-1 | . | TRBV19 | CASEVGRLNTEAFF
TRBJ2-3 | TRBD2 | TRBV5-4 | CASSTLAGATDTQYF
TRBJ1-1 | . | TRBV5-6 | CASSLAMQGRMNTEAFF
TRBJ1-5 | . | TRBV4-1 | CASSRDTSMFQPQHF
TRBJ2-7 | TRBD1 | TRBV2 | CASRGDSHISYEQYF
TRBJ2-3 | . | TRBV5-4 | CASSLGGGTTDTQYF
TRBJ1-1 | . | TRBV5-1 | CASSQQTGQKNTEAFF
TRBJ1-2 | . | TRBV29-1 | CSVPEEGGYTF
TRBJ2-7 | TRBD2 | TRBV19 | CASSSGLAGGLEQYF
TRBJ2-5 | TRBD2 | TRBV27 | CASSRFPPQTSGRRREETQYF
TRBJ1-2 | . | TRBV5-6 | CASSLDSPYGYTF
TRBJ2-2 | TRBD2 | TRBV2 | CASRGTSGANTGELFF
TRBJ2-3 | TRBD1 | TRBV5-1 | CASSLGQGSTDTQYF
TRBJ1-1 | TRBD1 | TRBV5-1 | CASSLEGAMNTEAFF
TRBJ1-2 | . | TRBV28 | CASSWGGLQGGGYTF
TRBJ2-7 | . | TRBV7-9 | CASSLAGVLYEQYF
TRBJ2-7 | . | TRBV6-6 | CASSYEGGEQYF
TRBJ1-1 | TRBD1 | TRBV5-8 | CASSLRGLEDTEAFF
TRBJ2-7 | . | TRBV6-5 | CASRTGQGFYEQYF
TRBJ1-2 | TRBD1 | TRBV5-1 | CASSASTGDLYGYTF
TRBJ2-1 | TRBD2 | TRBV28 | CASSQTGLGPYNEQFF